This section outlines one T cell receptor beta chain sequence together with its context. The sample comes from a study of blood T cell repertoires in COVID-19. Study at large: Samples came from the United States, Italy and Spain, spanning acute and convalescent COVID-19.

Enrolled through a virtual design, the participants were between roughly 18 and 90 years of age and came from about two dozen US areas. Participants reported their clinical history, and cohort assignment relied on those reports. The protocol was immunoSEQ multiplex PCR, while the TCRdb copy is restricted to in-frame clones and leaves out a portion. The table shows a few hundred thousand clones, with 91% occurring only once. From germline, CDR1 is SGHVS and CDR2 FQNEAQ. The CDR3 sequence is 15 residues long. V shed 2 bases and J shed 3 bases, with 14 bases lying between them. This chain uses TRBV7-8 with TRBJ2-7; maybe TRBD2 (6 bases). The TCR originated in a human donor in a cohort exposed to, infected with or recovered from COVID-19 (not recorded which). The donor label of this sample is uncertain. Sequencing input: PBMCs or T cells enriched from blood (not recorded which). CDR3 residues: CASSLFLPGDYEQYF. The DNA of the CDR3 is TGTGCCAGCAGCTTATTTTTACCGGGGGACTACGAGCAGTACTTC.